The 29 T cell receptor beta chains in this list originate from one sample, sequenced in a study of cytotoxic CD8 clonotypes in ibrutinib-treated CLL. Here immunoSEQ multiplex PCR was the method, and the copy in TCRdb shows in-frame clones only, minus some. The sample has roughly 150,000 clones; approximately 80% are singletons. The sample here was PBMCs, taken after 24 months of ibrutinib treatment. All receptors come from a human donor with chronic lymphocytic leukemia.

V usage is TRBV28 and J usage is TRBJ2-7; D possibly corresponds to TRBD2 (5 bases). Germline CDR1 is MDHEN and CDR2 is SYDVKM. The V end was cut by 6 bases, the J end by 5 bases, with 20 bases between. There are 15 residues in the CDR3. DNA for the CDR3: TGTGCCAGCAGCGCGACTGGACCGGGGTTCCACGAGCAGTACTTC. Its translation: CASSATGPGFHEQYF. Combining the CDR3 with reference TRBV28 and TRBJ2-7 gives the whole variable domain DVKVTQSSRYLVKRTGEKVFLECVQDMDHENMFWYRQDPGLGLRLIYFSYDVKMKEKGDIPEGYSVSREKKERFSLILESASTNQTSMYLCASSATGPGFHEQYFGPGTRLTVT.

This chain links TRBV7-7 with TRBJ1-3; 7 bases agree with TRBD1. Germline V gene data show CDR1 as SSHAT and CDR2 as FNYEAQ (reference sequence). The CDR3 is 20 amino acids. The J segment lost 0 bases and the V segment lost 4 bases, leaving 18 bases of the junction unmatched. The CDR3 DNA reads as TGTGCCAGCAGCTCTACCGGGACAGAGTTCCAATTATTCTCTGGAAACACCATATATTTT. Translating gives CASSSTGTEFQLFSGNTIYF. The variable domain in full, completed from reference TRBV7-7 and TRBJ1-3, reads GAGVSQSPRYKVTKRGQDVTLRCDPISSHATLYWYQQALGQGPEFLTYFNYEAQPDKSGLPSDRFSAERPEGSISTLTIQRTEQRDSAMYRCASSSTGTEFQLFSGNTIYFGEGSWLTVV.

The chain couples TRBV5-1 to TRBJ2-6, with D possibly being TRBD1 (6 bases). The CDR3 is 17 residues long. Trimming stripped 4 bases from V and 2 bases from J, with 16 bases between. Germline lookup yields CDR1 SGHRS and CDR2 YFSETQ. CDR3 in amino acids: CASSGPNRAPGANVLTF. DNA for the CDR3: TGCGCCAGCAGCGGACCGAACAGGGCCCCTGGGGCCAACGTCCTGACTTTC.

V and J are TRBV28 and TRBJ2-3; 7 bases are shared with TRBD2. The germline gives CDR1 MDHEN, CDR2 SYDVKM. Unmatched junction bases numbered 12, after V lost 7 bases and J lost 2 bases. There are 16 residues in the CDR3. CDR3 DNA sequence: TGTGCCAGCACCTTGGGGCGAGCGGGGATCACAGATACGCAGTATTTT. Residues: CASTLGRAGITDTQYF.

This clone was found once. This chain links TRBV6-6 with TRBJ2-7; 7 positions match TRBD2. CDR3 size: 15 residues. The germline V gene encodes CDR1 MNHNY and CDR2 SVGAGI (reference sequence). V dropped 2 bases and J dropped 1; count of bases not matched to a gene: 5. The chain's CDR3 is CASSYGEGESYEQYF. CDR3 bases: TGTGCCAGCAGTTACGGGGAGGGAGAGTCCTACGAGCAGTACTTC.

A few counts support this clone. CDR3 protein: CASPPPGDGADTQYF. The CDR3 nucleotides read TGTGCCAGCCCCCCACCGGGAGATGGAGCAGATACGCAGTATTTT. The rearrangement uses TRBV18 and TRBJ2-3; D might be TRBD2 (6 bases). Per the germline V gene, CDR1 is KGHSH and CDR2 is LQKENI. V lost 8 bases and J lost 4, with 19 bases in between. This CDR3 is built from 15 residues.

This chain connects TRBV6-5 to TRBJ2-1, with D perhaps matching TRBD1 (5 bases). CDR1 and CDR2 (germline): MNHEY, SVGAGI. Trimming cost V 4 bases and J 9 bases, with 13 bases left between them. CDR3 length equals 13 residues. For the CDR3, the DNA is TGTGCCAGCAGTTGGGGTAGGGGCGGTGAGCAGTTCTTC. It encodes CASSWGRGGEQFF.

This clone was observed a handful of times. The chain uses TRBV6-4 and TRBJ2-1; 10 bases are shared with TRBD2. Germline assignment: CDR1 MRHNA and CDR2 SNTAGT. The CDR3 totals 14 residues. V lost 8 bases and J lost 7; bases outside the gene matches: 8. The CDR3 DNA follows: TGTGCCAGCGCCGGGACTAGCGCAGGAAATGAGCAGTTCTTC. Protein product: CASAGTSAGNEQFF.

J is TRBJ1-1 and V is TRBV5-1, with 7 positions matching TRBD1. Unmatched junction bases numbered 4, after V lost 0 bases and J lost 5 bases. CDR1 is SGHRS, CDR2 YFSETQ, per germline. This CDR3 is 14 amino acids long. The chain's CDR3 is CASSLGPGGTEAFF. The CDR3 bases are TGCGCCAGCAGCTTGGGGCCAGGGGGGACTGAAGCTTTCTTT.

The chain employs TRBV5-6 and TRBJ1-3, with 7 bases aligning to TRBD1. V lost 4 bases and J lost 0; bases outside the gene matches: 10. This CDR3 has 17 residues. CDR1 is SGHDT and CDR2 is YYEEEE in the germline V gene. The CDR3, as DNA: TGTGCCAGCAGCGGGGACAGACCCACCACCTCTGGAAACACCATATATTTT. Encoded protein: CASSGDRPTTSGNTIYF.

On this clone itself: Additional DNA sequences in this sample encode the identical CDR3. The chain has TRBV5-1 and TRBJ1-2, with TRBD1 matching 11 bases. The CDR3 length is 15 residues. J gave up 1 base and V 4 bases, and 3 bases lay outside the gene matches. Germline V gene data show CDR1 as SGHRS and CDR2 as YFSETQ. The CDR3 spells CASSPGQGGNYGYTF. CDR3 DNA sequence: TGCGCCAGCAGCCCGGGACAGGGGGGTAACTATGGCTACACCTTC.

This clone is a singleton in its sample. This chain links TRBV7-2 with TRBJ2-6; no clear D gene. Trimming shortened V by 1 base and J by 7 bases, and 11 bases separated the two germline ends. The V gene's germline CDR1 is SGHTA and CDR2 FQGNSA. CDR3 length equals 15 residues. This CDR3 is CASSLGLAGANVLTF. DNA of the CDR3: TGTGCCAGCAGCTTAGGCCTTGCAGGTGCCAACGTCCTGACTTTC.

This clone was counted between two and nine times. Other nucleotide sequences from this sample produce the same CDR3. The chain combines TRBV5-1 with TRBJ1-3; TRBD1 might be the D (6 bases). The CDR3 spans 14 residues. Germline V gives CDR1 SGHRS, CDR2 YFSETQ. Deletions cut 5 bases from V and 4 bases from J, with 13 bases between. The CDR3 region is CASSSTGRGNTIYF. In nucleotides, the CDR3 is TGCGCCAGCAGTTCTACAGGGAGGGGAAACACCATATATTTT. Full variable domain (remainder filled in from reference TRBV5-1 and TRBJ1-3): KAGVTQTPRYLIKTRGQQVTLSCSPISGHRSVSWYQQTPGQGLQFLFEYFSETQRNKGNFPGRFSGRQFSNSRSEMNVSTLELGDSALYLCASSSTGRGNTIYFGEGSWLTVV.

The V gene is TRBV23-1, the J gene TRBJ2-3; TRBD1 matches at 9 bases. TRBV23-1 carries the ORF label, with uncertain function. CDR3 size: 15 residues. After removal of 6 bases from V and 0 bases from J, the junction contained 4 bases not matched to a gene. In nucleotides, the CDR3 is TGCGCCAGCAGCCGTGGGACAGGGAGCACAGATACGCAGTATTTT. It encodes CASSRGTGSTDTQYF.

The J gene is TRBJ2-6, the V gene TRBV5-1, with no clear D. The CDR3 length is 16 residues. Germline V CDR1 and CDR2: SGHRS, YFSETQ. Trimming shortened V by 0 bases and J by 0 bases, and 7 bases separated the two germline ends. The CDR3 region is CASSLVGPSGANVLTF. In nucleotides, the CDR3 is TGCGCCAGCAGCTTGGTTGGACCCTCTGGGGCCAACGTCCTGACTTTC.

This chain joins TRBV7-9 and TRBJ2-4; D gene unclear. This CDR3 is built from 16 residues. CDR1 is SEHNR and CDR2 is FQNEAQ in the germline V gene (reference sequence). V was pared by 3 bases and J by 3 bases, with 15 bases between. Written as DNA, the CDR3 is TGTGCCAGCAGCTTGGGTGGGCCTAGAGGCAAAAACATTCAGTACTTC. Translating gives CASSLGGPRGKNIQYF.

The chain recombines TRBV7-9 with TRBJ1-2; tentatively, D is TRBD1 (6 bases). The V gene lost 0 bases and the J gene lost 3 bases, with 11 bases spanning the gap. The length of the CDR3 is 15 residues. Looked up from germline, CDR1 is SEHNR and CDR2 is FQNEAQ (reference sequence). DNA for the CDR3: TGTGCCAGCAGCTTAGCGGGAACAGGGCACTATGGCTACACCTTC. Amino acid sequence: CASSLAGTGHYGYTF.

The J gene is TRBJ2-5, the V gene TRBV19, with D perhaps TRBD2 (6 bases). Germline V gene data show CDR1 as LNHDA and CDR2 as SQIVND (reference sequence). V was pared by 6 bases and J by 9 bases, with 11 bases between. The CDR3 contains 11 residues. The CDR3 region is CASSTRGAQYF. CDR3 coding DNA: TGTGCCAGTAGCACCCGCGGGGCCCAGTACTTC.

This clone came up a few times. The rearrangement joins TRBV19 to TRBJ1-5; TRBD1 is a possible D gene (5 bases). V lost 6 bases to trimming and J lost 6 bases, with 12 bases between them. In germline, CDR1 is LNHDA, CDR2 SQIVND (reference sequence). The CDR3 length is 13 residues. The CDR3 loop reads CASSGGVAQPQHF. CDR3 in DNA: TGTGCCAGTAGCGGGGGTGTTGCTCAGCCCCAGCATTTT.

DNA for the CDR3: TGCAGCGCCCAGACAGTAAGCACAGATACGCAGTATTTT. It translates to CSAQTVSTDTQYF. V and J are TRBV29-1 and TRBJ2-3; TRBD1 is a possible D gene (5 bases). Looked up from germline, CDR1 is SQVTM and CDR2 is ANQGSEA. Trimming left V 7 bases short and J 0 bases short, with 11 bases between. CDR3 length: 13 residues.

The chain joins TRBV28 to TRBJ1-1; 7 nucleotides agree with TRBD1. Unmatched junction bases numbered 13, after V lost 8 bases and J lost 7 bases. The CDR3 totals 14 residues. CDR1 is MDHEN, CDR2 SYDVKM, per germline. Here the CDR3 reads CASSRQGEEGEAFF. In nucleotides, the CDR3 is TGTGCCAGCTCTCGTCAGGGGGAAGAGGGTGAAGCTTTCTTT. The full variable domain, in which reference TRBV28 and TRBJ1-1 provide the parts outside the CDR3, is DVKVTQSSRYLVKRTGEKVFLECVQDMDHENMFWYRQDPGLGLRLIYFSYDVKMKEKGDIPEGYSVSREKKERFSLILESASTNQTSMYLCASSRQGEEGEAFFGQGTRLTVV.

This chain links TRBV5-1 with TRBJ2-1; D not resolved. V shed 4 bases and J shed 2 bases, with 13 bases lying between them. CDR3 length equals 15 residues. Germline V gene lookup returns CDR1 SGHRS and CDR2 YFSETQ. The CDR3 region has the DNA TGCGCCAGCAGCCCGTCCGGCCCCGCCTACAATGAGCAGTTCTTC. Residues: CASSPSGPAYNEQFF.

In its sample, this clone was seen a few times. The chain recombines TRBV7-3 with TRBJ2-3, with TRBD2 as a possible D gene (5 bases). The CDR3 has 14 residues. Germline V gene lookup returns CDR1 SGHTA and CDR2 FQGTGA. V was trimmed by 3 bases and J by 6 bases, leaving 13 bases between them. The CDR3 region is CASSLDGSGDTQYF. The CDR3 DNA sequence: TGTGCCAGCAGCTTGGACGGTTCGGGGGATACGCAGTATTTT.

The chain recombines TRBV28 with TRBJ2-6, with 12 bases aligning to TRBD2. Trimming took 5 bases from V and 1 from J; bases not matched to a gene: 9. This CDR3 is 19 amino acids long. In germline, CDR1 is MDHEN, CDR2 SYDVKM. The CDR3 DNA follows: TGTGCCAGCAGTGATTTCCGGCTAGCGGGAGGGTCTGGGGCCAACGTCCTGACTTTC. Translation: CASSDFRLAGGSGANVLTF. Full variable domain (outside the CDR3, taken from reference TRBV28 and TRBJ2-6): DVKVTQSSRYLVKRTGEKVFLECVQDMDHENMFWYRQDPGLGLRLIYFSYDVKMKEKGDIPEGYSVSREKKERFSLILESASTNQTSMYLCASSDFRLAGGSGANVLTFGAGSRLTVL.

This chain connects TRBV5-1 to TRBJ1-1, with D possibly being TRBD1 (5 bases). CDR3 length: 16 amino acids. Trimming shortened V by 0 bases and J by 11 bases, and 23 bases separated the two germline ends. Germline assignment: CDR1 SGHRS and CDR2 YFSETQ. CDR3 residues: CASSLVGGGPGRRAFF. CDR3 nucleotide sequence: TGCGCCAGCAGCTTGGTCGGTGGGGGTCCAGGGCGTAGGGCTTTCTTT.

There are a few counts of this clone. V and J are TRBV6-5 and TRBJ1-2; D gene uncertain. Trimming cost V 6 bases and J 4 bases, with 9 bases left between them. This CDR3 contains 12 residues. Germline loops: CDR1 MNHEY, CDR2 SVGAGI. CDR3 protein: CASSHPGYGYTF. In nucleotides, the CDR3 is TGTGCCAGCAGCCACCCTGGCTATGGCTACACCTTC.

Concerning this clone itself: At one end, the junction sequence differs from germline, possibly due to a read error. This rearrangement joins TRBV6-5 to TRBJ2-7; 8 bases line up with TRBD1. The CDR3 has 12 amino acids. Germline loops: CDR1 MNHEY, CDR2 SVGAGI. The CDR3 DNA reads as TGTGCCAGCAGTTCCCGACAGGGGTTACGGGTCTTC. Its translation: CASSSRQGLRVF.

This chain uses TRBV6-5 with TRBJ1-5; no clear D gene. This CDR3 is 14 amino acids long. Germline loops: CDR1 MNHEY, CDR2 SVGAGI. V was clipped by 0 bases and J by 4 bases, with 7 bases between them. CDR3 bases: TGTGCCAGCAGTTACTCTGGCCCGAATCAGCCCCAGCATTTT. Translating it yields CASSYSGPNQPQHF.

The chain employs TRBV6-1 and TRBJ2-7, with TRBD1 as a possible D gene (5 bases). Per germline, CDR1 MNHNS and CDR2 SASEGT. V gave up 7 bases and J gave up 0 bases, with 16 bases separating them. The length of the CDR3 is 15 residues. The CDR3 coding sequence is TGTGCCAGCACCGCACAGGCCCAGAGCTCCTACGAGCAGTACTTC. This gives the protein CASTAQAQSSYEQYF.